This T cell receptor beta chain was observed in a study of blood T cell repertoires in COVID-19 (TCRdb year 2020). In terms of the full investigation: The collaborator samples originated in the United States, Italy and Spain and spanned the acute and convalescent phases of COVID-19. The material from the prospective study consisted of cDNA or gDNA derived from T cells, B-cell-depleted T cells, or PBMCs. Deeply sampled blood TCRbeta repertoires from subjects exposed to, actively infected with, or recovered from COVID-19 were included in the dataset. The repertoires were released in a freely available public database intended as a resource for research on the immune response to SARS-CoV-2. The samples were drawn from the first 160 participants of the ongoing ImmuneRACE study and from 1,254 subjects provided by 6 global collaborators. A de-identified subject ID, COVID-19 status, age in years and sex were almost always included in the sample metadata. Where available, HLA class I and class II types were obtained from metadata supplied by the sample provider rather than from assay-based typing.

The full study reports these points: Clinical and demographic metadata were provided uncurated, with the amount varying by source and participant.

Collaborating institutions collected whole blood in K2EDTA tubes following their own protocols. For TCRbeta analysis, collaborators shipped samples in one of three forms: frozen whole blood, isolated PBMCs, or DNA extracted from either of those sample types. A remark on this clone: Its antigen target is currently unknown. No clone much larger than this one lies a single base away; base qualities are absent.

TCRbeta CDR3 regions were amplified from genomic DNA using the immunoSEQ Assay, a bias-controlled multiplex PCR. Per the authors' processing: The number of nucleated cells in each sample was estimated from the amplification of reference gene primers within the assay. To quantify the absolute abundance of each unique TCRbeta CDR3 rearrangement, sequence reads were collapsed and filtered. For each sample, productive Simpson clonality was calculated as the square root of Simpson's diversity index over productive rearrangements. TCRdb took over this immuneACCESS table, retaining in-frame rearrangements with V and J assigned. Such tables are incomplete; in checked studies, under half of the missing clones stem from an unresolved V gene, and the remainder is unexplained. V, J and clone size derive from that table, while D and trimming were established from the DNA sequence. The sample data list 57,000 or so clones, and about nine tenths of these were observed just once. The ten largest make up 20% to 25% of the sample.

Sequencing was performed on peripheral blood. The TCR originated in a woman aged 45 to 65 with active or convalescent COVID-19.

DNA sequence: TGTGCCAGTACCGGGATCGGGGATACGCAGTATTTT. This gives the protein CASTGIGDTQYF. The rearrangement combines TRBV19 with TRBJ2-3, and perhaps TRBD2 as D gene, on 5 matching bases. The germline V gene (reference sequence) gives CDR1 as LNHDA and CDR2 as SQIVND. V was cut back by 7 bases and J by 6 bases, leaving a gap of 11 bases between them. Spanning cysteine to phenylalanine, the CDR3 consists of 12 amino acids. The retained sequence is limited to the CDR3, 36 bases, with the frame set at the first base.